This entry is about one TCR beta chain. No antigen is known for it. The sample comes from a study of cytomegalovirus exposure and HLA in healthy donors. Overall study context: Later, an analysis reported that the 120 or so validation repertoires had used the same platform as the approximately 630 first-cohort repertoires.

The table came from immunoSEQ multiplex PCR; TCRdb's copy has only in-frame clones and leaves some out. The repertoire holds under 100,000 clones, with approximately 96% as singletons. From germline, CDR1 is SGHVS and CDR2 FQNEAQ. The V and J ends lost 5 bases and 5 bases respectively, with 9 bases between them. The CDR3 runs 13 residues. Findings and caveats of the study: Most TCR sequences proved rare, with some public TCRs found in many donors. The study recorded about 160 TCR beta chains that were cytomegalovirus-associated.

The V and J genes are TRBV7-8 and TRBJ2-2; D unresolved. The sequencing sample was made of PBMCs. This clonotype originated in a man aged 18 to 30 in good health and CMV-seronegative. CDR3 amino acids: CASSRSVTGELFF. The CDR3 DNA reads as TGTGCCAGCAGCAGGAGCGTGACCGGGGAGCTGTTTTTT.